This TCR beta chain was documented in a study of OX40 agonist ivuxolimab in advanced cancers. Study overall: Three patients responded partially, comprising one with hepatocellular carcinoma and two with cutaneous melanoma.

The protocol was immunoSEQ multiplex PCR, while the TCRdb copy is restricted to in-frame clones and leaves out a portion. Counted here are around 80,000 clones, 70% to 90% occurring once; the ten biggest clones make up 0.72%. Per the germline V gene, CDR1 is SGHVS and CDR2 is FQNEAQ. Trimming took off 2 bases at V and 8 bases at J, with 18 bases between the two ends. CDR3 length: 15 residues. This clonotype was sampled from an adult with an advanced solid tumor such as melanoma, head and neck, liver or kidney cancer. This rearrangement joins TRBV7-8 to TRBJ1-2; D ambiguous. The specimen was CD4+ or CD8+ T cells sorted from blood, collected in a trial of the OX40 agonist ivuxolimab. The CDR3 sequence is CASSLTRLDRRGYTF. Here the CDR3 DNA reads TGTGCCAGCAGCTTAACCCGACTGGATCGGCGGGGCTACACCTTC.